The 27 T cell receptor beta chains listed next were all sequenced from one sample in a study of blood T cells in healthy people across ages. PCR was performed a second time for about 7 to 11 cycles using a sample-barcoded 5' primer and a J-beta primer mix. One entry per CDR3 protein, called by TCRdb with MiXCR from the 5' RACE reads. This sample has 800,000 or so distinct CDR3 sequences, with approximately 25% found just once. This sample was shared with a second study, whose subject was T cells of mothers and their children.

Material: blood. The receptors were gathered from a boy between 10 and 17 years old in good health.

The chain employs TRBV5-1 and TRBJ2-5; weak D call: TRBD2 (7 bases). There are 14 residues in the CDR3. The germline CDR1 and CDR2 sequences are SGHRS and YFSETQ. Deletions cut 5 bases from V and 1 base from J, with 12 bases between. The CDR3 region has the DNA TGCGCCAGCAGTGATGGGGGGGCCCAAGAGACCCAGTACTTC. As protein: CASSDGGAQETQYF.

V gene TRBV6-2 or TRBV6-3 combines with J gene TRBJ2-4; 7 nucleotides match TRBD1. The trim removed 5 bases at V and 0 bases at J, leaving 4 bases unmatched. This CDR3 has 15 residues. Germline CDR1 is MNHEY and CDR2 is SVGEGT. CDR3 sequence reads: CASSDRAKAKNIQYF. CDR3 nucleotides: TGTGCCAGCAGTGACAGGGCCAAAGCCAAAAACATTCAGTACTTC.

Remarks on this clonotype: One end of the junction does not line up with germline, which may come from a read error. V gene TRBV28 combines with J gene TRBJ1-2; 7 bases fit TRBD1. The CDR3 runs to 10 residues. Germline values: CDR1 MDHEN, CDR2 SYDVKM. The CDR3 is CASSPLDRVF. In nucleotides, the CDR3 is TGTGCCAGCAGTCCGCTTGACAGGGTTTTC.

This clonotype appeared a few times. The J gene is TRBJ2-5, the V gene TRBV18, with a possible D match to TRBD1 (6 bases). The assigned J gene may be wrong: the sequence end matches TRBJ2-1 better. CDR1 and CDR2 from the germline V gene are KGHSH and LQKENI. This CDR3 spans 13 amino acids. CDR3 in amino acids: CASSPRGRGEQFF. The CDR3 DNA follows: TGTGCCAGCTCACCAAGGGGCAGGGGTGAGCAGTTCTTC.

This clonotype was recorded a few times. The genes are TRBV9 and TRBJ2-1; a weak D match, TRBD2 (5 bases). Germline CDR1 SGDLS, CDR2 YYNGEE. V shed 3 bases and J shed 7 bases, with 20 bases lying between them. This CDR3 has 16 amino acids. DNA for the CDR3: TGTGCCAGCAGCGCAAAAGGGAGCGGTTTGGGAAATGAGCAGTTCTTC. Translating it yields CASSAKGSGLGNEQFF.

This clonotype appeared a few times. The V and J genes are TRBV7-9 and TRBJ2-1; D not resolved. Per germline, CDR1 SEHNR and CDR2 FQNEAQ (reference sequence). V lost 4 bases and J 8 bases, leaving 18 bases between the germline ends. This CDR3 is 15 amino acids long. CDR3 sequence: CASSSGRPRVDEQFF. CDR3 DNA sequence: TGTGCCAGCAGCTCCGGACGGCCCCGGGTAGATGAGCAGTTCTTC.

This clonotype appeared a few times. This rearrangement joins TRBV20-1 to TRBJ1-4; weak D call: TRBD1 (6 bases). The germline gives CDR1 DFQATT, CDR2 SNEGSKA (reference sequence). V lost 6 bases and J lost 3, with 17 bases in between. This CDR3 has 15 amino acids. The CDR3 DNA sequence: TGCAGTGCCCGTCGACAGGAGACCCCTAATGAAAAACTGTTTTTT. Translation gives CSARRQETPNEKLFF.

The chain combines TRBV4-3 with TRBJ2-1, with TRBD2 matching over 7 bases. CDR1 is LGHNA, CDR2 YSLEER, per germline. The V segment lost 0 bases and the J segment 0 bases; nucleotides outside the gene matches: 11. The CDR3 spans 19 residues. The CDR3 sequence is CASSQDLELAAISYNEQFF. CDR3 DNA sequence: TGCGCCAGCAGCCAAGATCTGGAGCTAGCGGCCATCTCCTACAATGAGCAGTTCTTC.

Points on this clonotype: One junction end does not reproduce the germline sequence, and a read error may be involved. CDR3: CTSSLVFRETQYF. The CDR3 DNA reads as TGTACCAGCAGCTTAGTTTTTCGAGAGACCCAGTACTTC. The V and J genes are TRBV7-8 and TRBJ2-5; no reliable D call. Germline CDR1 reads SGHVS; CDR2 reads FQNEAQ. The CDR3 spans 13 residues.

Notes on this clonotype: This may be a read error, as it is one base from a much larger clone. The CDR3 protein is CASSWTGTTEAFF. CDR3 DNA sequence: TGTGCCAGCAGCTGGACAGGGACCACTGAAGCTTTCTTT. The rearrangement links TRBV27 to TRBJ1-1; TRBD1 matches 8 bases. CDR3 size: 13 residues. The J segment lost 4 bases and the V segment lost 6 bases, leaving 4 bases of the junction unmatched. The germline gives CDR1 MNHEY, CDR2 SMNVEV (reference sequence).

This clonotype was observed many times. The chain employs TRBV29-1 and TRBJ2-5, with D unclear. The V gene lost 4 bases and the J gene lost 5 bases, with 11 bases spanning the gap. This CDR3 region has 12 residues. Germline assignment: CDR1 SQVTM and CDR2 ANQGSEA. The CDR3 DNA reads as TGCAGCGTTGTTGATCCCCCGGAGACCCAGTACTTC. It is translated as CSVVDPPETQYF.

This clonotype was picked up a small number of times. The V gene is TRBV20-1, the J gene TRBJ1-6; D gene ambiguous. This CDR3 contains 16 residues. V was cut by 3 bases and J by 0 bases, with 12 bases left in between. Germline values: CDR1 DFQATT, CDR2 SNEGSKA (reference sequence). The CDR3 nucleotides are TGCAGTGCTAGGGTGAAGTCCAGCTCCTATAATTCACCCCTCCACTTT. Translating gives CSARVKSSSYNSPLHF.

The genes are TRBV4-3 and TRBJ2-5; D perhaps matches TRBD2 (5 bases). This CDR3 has 16 residues. The V gene's germline CDR1 is LGHNA and CDR2 YSLEER. V dropped 3 bases and J dropped 4 bases, with 18 bases sitting between them. This CDR3 reads CASSHGTGSSGETQYF. The CDR3 DNA reads TGCGCCAGCAGCCATGGAACGGGGTCTAGTGGAGAGACCCAGTACTTC.

Note on this clonotype: A read error may account for a junction end that differs from germline. This chain joins TRBV7-2 and TRBJ1-6; D is uncertain. This CDR3 has 9 residues. The germline CDR1 and CDR2 sequences are SGHTA and FQGNSA. CDR3 region: CASSLGRVF. The DNA of the CDR3 is TGTGCCAGCAGCTTAGGCCGGGTGTTT. The full variable domain, completed using reference TRBV7-2 and TRBJ1-6, is GAGVSQSPSNKVTEKGKDVELRCDPISGHTALYWYRQSLGQGLEFLIYFQGNSAPDKSGLPSDRFSAERTGGSVSTLTIQRTQQEDSAVYLCASSLGRVFGNGTRLTVT.

This clonotype was seen only a few times. The chain carries TRBV20-1 and TRBJ1-4, with 7 bases aligning to TRBD1. The germline V gene has CDR1 DFQATT and CDR2 SNEGSKA (reference sequence). J gave up 7 bases and V 7 bases, and 15 bases lay outside the gene matches. CDR3 length: 15 residues. The CDR3 DNA reads TGCAGTGGTTCCCCGGGGCCAGGGGGAGTTGAAAAACTGTTTTTT. Translated: CSGSPGPGGVEKLFF.

Comment on this clonotype: The conserved phenylalanine or tryptophan is not found at the CDR3 terminus, so this likely reflects a read error. V and J are TRBV6-6 and TRBJ1-4, with D unresolved. Per germline, CDR1 MNHNY and CDR2 SVGAGI (reference sequence). V lost 7 bases to trimming and J lost 3 bases, with 12 bases between them. The CDR3 consists of 14 residues. The CDR3 sequence: CASTMDWANEKLFL. Written as DNA, the CDR3 is TGTGCCAGCACCATGGATTGGGCTAATGAAAAACTGTTTCTT.

Only a few counts were recorded for this clonotype. This sequence joins TRBV7-2 and TRBJ2-5; tentative D call: TRBD2 (6 bases). Germline CDR1 reads SGHTA; CDR2 reads FQGNSA. CDR3 length: 14 residues. Trimming removed 1 base from V and 3 bases from J, with 9 bases in between. The CDR3 nucleotides are TGTGCCAGCAGCTTAGTCGCGGGAAAAGAGACCCAGTACTTC. Translation: CASSLVAGKETQYF.

CDR3 protein: CASSQEAYGYTF. The CDR3 DNA reads as TGTGCCAGCAGCCAAGAAGCCTATGGCTACACCTTC. The chain employs TRBV3-1 and TRBJ1-2; D not certain. The CDR3 runs to 12 residues. Trimming pared 0 bases from V and 4 bases from J, leaving 3 bases between. The germline V gene encodes CDR1 LGHDT and CDR2 YNNKEL (reference sequence).

This chain connects TRBV7-2 to TRBJ2-7; tentatively, D is TRBD2 (5 bases). Germline CDR1 reads SGHTA; CDR2 reads FQGNSA. V shed 10 bases and J shed 2 bases, with 18 bases lying between them. The CDR3 is made up of 14 amino acids. The CDR3 DNA reads TGTGCCACCATCGATACTAGGGAAACCTACGAGCAGTACTTC. This codes for CATIDTRETYEQYF.

CDR3 amino acids: CASSLAGKEETQYF. CDR3 in DNA: TGTGCCAGCAGCTTAGCAGGGAAGGAGGAGACCCAGTACTTC. The chain recombines TRBV7-2 with TRBJ2-5; D uncertain. The CDR3 consists of 14 residues. In germline, CDR1 is SGHTA, CDR2 FQGNSA. The germline V and J ends were trimmed by 0 bases and 5 bases, with 10 bases remaining between them.

The gene calls are TRBV12-3 or TRBV12-4 and TRBJ2-7; TRBD2 might be the D (6 bases). V was cut by 6 bases and J by 10 bases, with 28 bases left in between. This CDR3 is built from 16 residues. CDR3 protein: CASSLGSGSGLTEQYF. CDR3 coding DNA: TGTGCCAGCAGCCTAGGGAGTGGGTCCGGACTAACGGAACAGTACTTC.

A few counts support this clonotype. The chain employs TRBV20-1 and TRBJ2-2, with a weak D call TRBD1 (5 bases). There are 14 residues in the CDR3. V was clipped by 6 bases and J by 4 bases, with 15 bases between them. The V gene's germline CDR1 is DFQATT and CDR2 SNEGSKA (reference sequence). CDR3 sequence reads: CSADKGVGTGELFF. CDR3 nucleotides: TGCAGTGCGGACAAAGGGGTTGGCACCGGGGAGCTGTTTTTT.

This clonotype occurred a few times. The rearrangement joins TRBV12-3 or TRBV12-4 to TRBJ1-4, with D possibly being TRBD1 (5 bases). Deletions cut 4 bases from V and 8 bases from J, with 20 bases between. The CDR3 is 16 amino acids. The CDR3: CASSSEGPSRGEKLFF. In DNA, the CDR3 is TGTGCCAGCAGTTCCGAGGGGCCTTCCCGGGGAGAAAAACTGTTTTTT.

This clonotype appeared a few times. This chain joins TRBV20-1 and TRBJ2-5, with 7 nucleotides matching TRBD2. TRBJ2-7 matches the DNA end more closely, so the J call is doubtful. The CDR3 consists of 14 residues. Germline V gene lookup returns CDR1 DFQATT and CDR2 SNEGSKA (reference sequence). The CDR3 nucleotides read TGCAGTGCTAGGCGGGGCGGGGGTACCTACGAGCAGTACTTC. Protein sequence: CSARRGGGTYEQYF.

This chain connects TRBV28 to TRBJ1-1; 7 nucleotides match TRBD1. The J segment lost 0 bases and the V segment lost 7 bases, leaving 8 bases of the junction unmatched. This CDR3 comprises 15 residues. Germline CDR1 MDHEN, CDR2 SYDVKM. CDR3 DNA sequence: TGTGCCAGCAACCCCTGGGACAGCATGAACACTGAAGCTTTCTTT. It translates to CASNPWDSMNTEAFF.

This sequence joins TRBV3-1 and TRBJ2-5; D uncertain. The DNA end lines up better with TRBJ2-1; the J call may be wrong. This CDR3 comprises 15 residues. The germline gives CDR1 LGHDT, CDR2 YNNKEL (reference sequence). As DNA, the CDR3 is TGTGCCAGCAGCCAAGATCAACTACCGAACAATGAGCAGTTCTTC. Its protein product is CASSQDQLPNNEQFF.

The chain carries TRBV6-6 and TRBJ1-2; the D is unclear. Germline V gene data show CDR1 as MNHNY and CDR2 as SVGAGI (reference sequence). V lost 7 bases, J lost 7 bases, and 22 bases lay in between. The CDR3 contains 15 residues. The CDR3 nucleotides read TGTGCCAGCAATCGAGAAGCGAGTTATTTGGGTGGCTACACCTTC. It is translated as CASNREASYLGGYTF.